A single sample gave rise to the 26 T cell receptor beta chains below, sequenced in a study of cytomegalovirus exposure and HLA in healthy donors. Amplification used 60 Vbeta primers and 13 Jbeta primers. TCRdb's copy holds only in-frame clones and misses some; the assay was immunoSEQ multiplex PCR. The data show tens of thousands of clones, more than 65% seen once. The source material was PBMCs. These receptors came from a girl aged 2-9 years in good health and CMV-seropositive.

The chain joins TRBV19 to TRBJ1-5; D is perhaps TRBD1 (5 bases). Germline lookup yields CDR1 LNHDA and CDR2 SQIVND (reference sequence). This CDR3 contains 16 residues. V was trimmed by 0 bases and J by 5 bases, leaving 14 bases between them. The CDR3 spells CASSIERPGRDQPQHF. DNA for the CDR3: TGTGCCAGTAGTATAGAAAGGCCGGGCAGGGATCAGCCCCAGCATTTT.

The V and J genes are TRBV6-1 and TRBJ2-3, with D tentatively TRBD2 (6 bases). Germline CDR1 MNHNS, CDR2 SASEGT. The CDR3 length is 14 residues. V shed 9 bases and J shed 4 bases, with 17 bases lying between them. CDR3 DNA: TGTGCCAGTGCCGGCGGCGGGACCGCAGATACGCAGTATTTT. This codes for CASAGGGTADTQYF.

This sequence joins TRBV19 and TRBJ2-6, with a tentative D call TRBD2 (5 bases). V lost 10 bases, J lost 0 bases, and 13 bases lay in between. This CDR3 has 15 amino acids. In germline, CDR1 is LNHDA, CDR2 SQIVND (reference sequence). The CDR3 reads CATATGFSGANVLTF. The CDR3, as DNA: TGTGCCACTGCCACGGGGTTCTCTGGGGCCAACGTCCTGACTTTC.

This clone was seen a single time. The chain has TRBV19 and TRBJ1-2; D is possibly TRBD1 (6 bases). V gave up 5 bases and J gave up 1 base, with 11 bases separating them. Per germline, CDR1 LNHDA and CDR2 SQIVND (reference sequence). This CDR3 is built from 14 residues. The CDR3 region is CASSPDRFNYGYTF. CDR3 nucleotides: TGTGCCAGTAGTCCCGACAGGTTTAACTATGGCTACACCTTC.

This chain links TRBV10-3 with TRBJ1-5, with TRBD1 matching 8 bases. Trimming cost V 10 bases and J 3 bases; bases outside gene matches: 5. CDR1 is ENHRY, CDR2 SYGVKD, per germline. This CDR3 contains 13 residues. CDR3 region: CATTGQDNQPQHF. For the CDR3, the DNA is TGTGCCACAACGGGACAGGACAATCAGCCCCAGCATTTT.

This clone showed up just a few times. This chain links TRBV28 with TRBJ1-5; D remains unclear. The CDR3 has 12 amino acids. Germline lookup yields CDR1 MDHEN and CDR2 SYDVKM. V lost 2 bases, J lost 5 bases, and 4 bases lay in between. The CDR3 region is CASSLRYQPQHF. CDR3 DNA sequence: TGTGCCAGCAGTTTACGGTATCAGCCCCAGCATTTT.

The V call is TRBV7-2, the J call TRBJ2-7; 11 bases are shared with TRBD2. Germline CDR1 and CDR2: SGHTA and FQGNSA. Trimming took 5 bases from V and 5 from J; bases not matched to a gene: 11. The CDR3 sequence is 16 residues long. CDR3 nucleotide sequence: TGTGCCAGCAGCCTAACCTCTTCTAGCGGGAGGAACGAGCAGTACTTC. Residues: CASSLTSSSGRNEQYF.

The chain links TRBV5-1 to TRBJ2-5, with D perhaps TRBD2 (5 bases). V shed 4 bases and J shed 5 bases, with 24 bases lying between them. The germline gives CDR1 SGHRS, CDR2 YFSETQ. This CDR3 contains 17 residues. The CDR3, as DNA: TGCGCCAGCAGCCGTACTATAGTCACTAGGGATGGTGAGACCCAGTACTTC. It translates to CASSRTIVTRDGETQYF.

The rearrangement links TRBV15 to TRBJ1-5; D is uncertain. Per the germline V gene, CDR1 is LNHNV and CDR2 is YYDKDF (reference sequence). This CDR3 comprises 15 residues. Trimming stripped 5 bases from V and 0 bases from J, with 11 bases between. This CDR3 is CATSQARYSNQPQHF. For the CDR3, the DNA is TGTGCCACCAGCCAGGCTCGTTATAGCAATCAGCCCCAGCATTTT. The full variable domain, completed using reference TRBV15 and TRBJ1-5, is DAMVIQNPRYQVTQFGKPVTLSCSQTLNHNVMYWYQQKSSQAPKLLFHYYDKDFNNEADTPDNFQSRRPNTSFCFLDIRSPGLGDTAMYLCATSQARYSNQPQHFGDGTRLSIL.

This chain connects TRBV5-5 to TRBJ1-1; TRBD1 matches 8 bases. The CDR3 contains 14 residues. The trim removed 3 bases at V and 7 bases at J, leaving 8 bases unmatched. CDR1 is SGHKS, CDR2 YYEKEE, per germline (reference sequence). The CDR3 coding sequence is TGTGCCAGCAGCTCACGCCGGACAGGGAATGAAGCTTTCTTT. Its translation is CASSSRRTGNEAFF.

This rearrangement joins TRBV10-1 to TRBJ2-3, with TRBD2 matching over 7 bases. The CDR3 is made up of 13 amino acids. Germline trimming cut 6 bases from V and 6 bases from J; bases unmatched to any gene: 6. Germline V lookup: CDR1 WNHNN, CDR2 SYGVQD (reference sequence). This CDR3 reads CASSSAGVDTQYF. For the CDR3, the DNA is TGCGCCAGCAGCTCGGCGGGAGTGGATACGCAGTATTTT.

This clone occurred a few times. The chain couples TRBV5-1 to TRBJ2-1, with no clear D. Trimming pared 0 bases from V and 7 bases from J, leaving 14 bases between. Germline CDR1 reads SGHRS; CDR2 reads YFSETQ. The CDR3 extends over 15 amino acids. CDR3 nucleotides: TGCGCCAGCAGCTTGGTGCTAGGAGAGAGAAATGAGCAGTTCTTC. Protein: CASSLVLGERNEQFF.

This sequence joins TRBV2 and TRBJ2-1; D uncertain. V was pared by 6 bases and J by 9 bases, with 18 bases between. The CDR3 extends over 14 amino acids. Per the germline V gene, CDR1 is SNHLY and CDR2 is FYNNEI. The CDR3 coding sequence is TGTGCCAGCAGCCCGGCCTCCAGGCTCGCTGAGCAGTTCTTC. It is translated as CASSPASRLAEQFF.

This chain joins TRBV5-1 and TRBJ2-1; D ambiguous. The CDR3 loop spans 15 amino acids. CDR1 is SGHRS, CDR2 YFSETQ, per germline. With 0 bases removed from V and 2 bases from J, the gap between germline ends came to 9 bases. The CDR3 region is CASSLDTDTYNEQFF. The CDR3 DNA reads as TGCGCCAGCAGCTTGGACACCGATACCTACAATGAGCAGTTCTTC. The full variable domain, in which reference TRBV5-1 and TRBJ2-1 provide the parts outside the CDR3, is KAGVTQTPRYLIKTRGQQVTLSCSPISGHRSVSWYQQTPGQGLQFLFEYFSETQRNKGNFPGRFSGRQFSNSRSEMNVSTLELGDSALYLCASSLDTDTYNEQFFGPGTRLTVL.

The rearrangement uses TRBV5-6 and TRBJ2-1; 12 bases fit TRBD2. From germline, CDR1 is SGHDT and CDR2 YYEEEE. CDR3 size: 18 residues. The junction had 9 bases not matched to a gene; V was cut back by 4 bases and J by 1 base. The CDR3: CASSPNLLAGGSYNEQFF. In nucleotides, the CDR3 is TGTGCCAGCAGCCCTAACCTTCTAGCGGGAGGGTCCTACAATGAGCAGTTCTTC.

V gene TRBV29-1 combines with J gene TRBJ2-1, with 7 positions matching TRBD2. V was pared by 8 bases and J by 1 base, with 5 bases of the junction left unmatched. The CDR3 is 13 amino acids. The V gene's germline CDR1 is SQVTM and CDR2 ANQGSEA. The CDR3 DNA reads as TGCAGCATCCGGGAGGCGTCCTACAATGAGCAGTTCTTC. The encoded protein is CSIREASYNEQFF.

The chain combines TRBV7-2 with TRBJ1-2; TRBD1 might be the D (5 bases). With 5 bases removed from V and 4 bases from J, the gap between germline ends came to 17 bases. The CDR3 covers 15 residues. Looked up from germline, CDR1 is SGHTA and CDR2 is FQGNSA. CDR3 coding DNA: TGTGCCAGCAGCCAAAAGACAGTTTCCGGCTATGGCTACACCTTC. It encodes CASSQKTVSGYGYTF.

The V gene is TRBV28, the J gene TRBJ1-4; 11 bases match TRBD1. Germline CDR1 is MDHEN and CDR2 is SYDVKM. The length of the CDR3 is 15 residues. Trimming removed 3 bases from V and 8 bases from J; junction bases left unmatched: 5. The chain's CDR3 is CASSFPGTGGEKLFF. The CDR3 nucleotides read TGTGCCAGCAGTTTTCCCGGGACAGGGGGGGAAAAACTGTTTTTT.

The chain employs TRBV30 and TRBJ2-5; D gene uncertain. CDR1 and CDR2 (germline): GTSNPN, SVGIG (reference sequence). Trimming cost V 7 bases and J 3 bases, with 21 bases left between them. CDR3 length equals 15 residues. In nucleotides, the CDR3 is TGTGCCTCCCTACTGACTCCGGAAACAAAAGAGACCCAGTACTTC. Its translation is CASLLTPETKETQYF. The full variable domain, completed using reference TRBV30 and TRBJ2-5, is SQTIHQWPATLVQPVGSPLSLECTVEGTSNPNLYWYRQAAGRGLQLLFYSVGIGQISSEVPQNLSASRPQDRQFILSSKKLLLSDSGFYLCASLLTPETKETQYFGPGTRLLVL.

The rearrangement links TRBV6-1 to TRBJ1-5, with D perhaps matching TRBD1 (5 bases). Per germline, CDR1 MNHNS and CDR2 SASEGT. The CDR3 loop spans 15 amino acids. The V end was cut by 3 bases, the J end by 6 bases, with 15 bases between. This chain's CDR3 is CASSELGGESQPQHF. The DNA for the CDR3 is TGTGCCAGCAGTGAGCTAGGAGGGGAAAGTCAGCCCCAGCATTTT.

The gene calls are TRBV20-1 and TRBJ1-2, with 7 bases that match TRBD1. The CDR3 consists of 10 residues. The ends lost 7 bases at V and 6 bases at J; junction bases unmatched: 2. Germline values: CDR1 DFQATT, CDR2 SNEGSKA (reference sequence). The CDR3 here is CSEGAHGYTF. In DNA, the CDR3 is TGCAGTGAGGGGGCCCATGGCTACACCTTC.

The V and J genes are TRBV29-1 and TRBJ2-1; no clear D gene. Trimming took 7 bases from V and 8 from J, leaving 12 bases between them. The CDR3 consists of 11 residues. Germline V lookup: CDR1 SQVTM, CDR2 ANQGSEA. The CDR3 spells CSALSEYEQFF. The DNA of the CDR3 is TGCAGCGCCCTATCGGAGTATGAGCAGTTCTTC.

This clone was counted between two and nine times. The rearrangement uses TRBV7-3 and TRBJ1-1, with D maybe TRBD1 (5 bases). The CDR3 totals 13 residues. In germline, CDR1 is SGHTA, CDR2 FQGTGA. Trimming took 5 bases from V and 6 from J, leaving 13 bases between them. The CDR3 reads CASSNVRGAEAFF. CDR3 coding DNA: TGTGCCAGCAGCAACGTGCGGGGGGCTGAAGCTTTCTTT.

The genes are TRBV5-1 and TRBJ2-1; 8 bases agree with TRBD2. J was trimmed by 2 bases and V by 2 bases; bases with no gene match: 6. Per the germline V gene, CDR1 is SGHRS and CDR2 is YFSETQ. This CDR3 contains 16 residues. CDR3 loop: CASSLARLAPYNEQFF. The CDR3 DNA reads TGCGCCAGCAGCTTAGCAAGACTAGCGCCCTACAATGAGCAGTTCTTC.

The genes are TRBV7-3 and TRBJ2-2; D is undetermined. V was clipped by 4 bases and J by 5 bases, with 5 bases between them. CDR1 SGHTA and CDR2 FQGTGA come from the germline V gene. CDR3 length equals 12 residues. CDR3 in amino acids: CASSSITGELFF. CDR3 bases: TGTGCCAGCAGCTCTATTACCGGGGAGCTGTTTTTT.

V is TRBV25-1 and J is TRBJ1-2, with D tentatively TRBD1 (5 bases). The germline CDR1 and CDR2 sequences are MGHDK and SYGVNS. The CDR3 covers 13 residues. V was pared by 2 bases and J by 5 bases, with 9 bases between. CDR3: CASSERPGYGYTF. CDR3 DNA sequence: TGTGCCAGCAGTGAACGCCCAGGGTATGGCTACACCTTC.